This entry lists 3 T cell receptor beta chains sequenced from one sample in a study of graft-versus-host responses after intestinal transplantation. The culture paired 200,000 irradiated violet-dye-labeled stimulators with 200,000 CFSE-labeled responders. Assay: immunoSEQ multiplex PCR; the TCRdb copy retains only in-frame clones and omits some. This sample yields tens of thousands of clones, of which roughly 33% are seen a single time; approximately 9.6% belongs to the top ten. The specimen was alloreactive CD8+ T cells from a mixed lymphocyte reaction culture, collected before intestinal transplant. Subset described: CFSE-low proliferating T cells sorted from roughly 6-day pre-transplant mixed lymphocyte reaction (GvH or HvG direction). The receptors here all came from a human patient who received an intestinal transplant.

This clone appeared a few times. This rearrangement joins TRBV9 to TRBJ2-3; TRBD2 matches 8 bases. CDR3 length: 19 amino acids. Trimming at V came to 0 bases and at J to 0 bases, leaving 12 bases not matched to a gene. Germline CDR1 reads SGDLS; CDR2 reads YYNGEE. The CDR3 reads CASSVALVAGQTSTDTQYF. In nucleotides, the CDR3 is TGTGCCAGCAGCGTAGCTTTGGTAGCGGGGCAAACTAGCACAGATACGCAGTATTTT. The full variable domain, its missing parts supplied by reference TRBV9 and TRBJ2-3, is DSGVTQTPKHLITATGQRVTLRCSPRSGDLSVYWYQQSLDQGLQFLIQYYNGEERAKGNILERFSAQQFPDLHSELNLSSLELGDSALYFCASSVALVAGQTSTDTQYFGPGTRLTVL.

The rearrangement links TRBV6-4 to TRBJ2-7; 8 nucleotides match TRBD2. Trimming at V came to 7 bases and at J to 3 bases, leaving 8 bases not matched to a gene. The CDR3 is 14 amino acids. Germline CDR1 reads MRHNA; CDR2 reads SNTAGT. CDR3 coding DNA: TGTGCCAGCATCCAATTTAGCGGGAACTACGAGCAGTACTTC. It encodes CASIQFSGNYEQYF.

The chain joins TRBV7-3 to TRBJ2-5; a possible D gene is TRBD1 (5 bases). The CDR3 length is 13 residues. Trimming pared 2 bases from V and 5 bases from J, leaving 9 bases between. Germline assignment: CDR1 SGHTA and CDR2 FQGTGA. CDR3 amino acids: CASSLQGWETQYF. The CDR3 DNA reads TGTGCCAGCAGCTTACAGGGATGGGAGACCCAGTACTTC. The entire variable domain, with the rest obtained from reference TRBV7-3 and TRBJ2-5, is as follows: GAGVSQTPSNKVTEKGKYVELRCDPISGHTALYWYRQSLGQGPEFLIYFQGTGAADDSGLPNDRFFAVRPEGSVSTLKIQRTERGDSAVYLCASSLQGWETQYFGPGTRLLVL.